These 16 T cell receptor beta chains originate from one sample sequenced in a study of shared clonotypes between healthy human individuals. Only in-frame clones appear in the TCRdb table, and some are missing; sequencing was by immunoSEQ multiplex PCR. The sample records a few million clones, 85% to 95% being singletons. Sequencing input: naive CD4+ T cells from PBMCs. Regarding subset: CD45RA+ positively selected. All receptors derive from a man between 18 and 29 years old in good health. Some clones in this sample may be carry-over from other donors' samples.

Only a few counts were recorded for this clone. The chain combines TRBV28 with TRBJ1-4, with D unresolved. CDR1 and CDR2 from the germline V gene are MDHEN and SYDVKM. Deletions cut 1 base from V and 6 bases from J, with 9 bases between. The CDR3 contains 14 residues. The CDR3 region is CASSLSSEDEKLFF. The CDR3 nucleotides read TGTGCCAGCAGTTTATCTTCGGAGGATGAAAAACTGTTTTTT.

Only a few counts were recorded for this clone. CDR3 amino acids: CASSERGSNDEQFF. DNA of the CDR3: TGTGCCAGCAGTGAGCGCGGGAGTAATGATGAGCAGTTCTTC. V usage is TRBV6-4 and J usage is TRBJ2-1, with 7 nucleotides matching TRBD2. The CDR3 length is 14 residues. The V and J ends lost 3 bases and 8 bases, in that order; junction bases with no gene match: 7. CDR1 MRHNA and CDR2 SNTAGT come from the germline V gene.

J is TRBJ1-2 and V is TRBV20-1; no definite D call. Trimming shortened V by 1 base and J by 7 bases, and 7 bases separated the two germline ends. The germline gives CDR1 DFQATT, CDR2 SNEGSKA (reference sequence). The length of the CDR3 is 11 residues. CDR3 nucleotides: TGCAGTGCTAGAGCTGGGAGTGGCTACACCTTC. Translated: CSARAGSGYTF.

The chain joins TRBV28 to TRBJ2-7; D remains ambiguous. The germline gives CDR1 MDHEN, CDR2 SYDVKM. Trimming shortened V by 6 bases and J by 4 bases, and 13 bases separated the two germline ends. The CDR3 is 13 residues long. The chain's CDR3 is CASSWVTGYEQYF. As DNA, the CDR3 is TGTGCCAGCAGCTGGGTAACGGGTTACGAGCAGTACTTC.

This clone was picked up one time. The chain employs TRBV27 and TRBJ1-1; D unclear. Trimming took off 6 bases at V and 1 base at J, with 15 bases between the two ends. Germline values: CDR1 MNHEY, CDR2 SMNVEV (reference sequence). The CDR3 contains 15 residues. The CDR3 protein is CASSLNSGGNTEAFF. CDR3 in DNA: TGTGCCAGCAGCCTAAATTCAGGAGGGAACACTGAAGCTTTCTTT.

The chain uses TRBV6-4 and TRBJ2-3, with 7 bases fitting TRBD1. Germline CDR1 reads MRHNA; CDR2 reads SNTAGT. This CDR3 is built from 16 residues. V shed 0 bases, J shed 0 bases, and the junction held 3 bases outside the gene matches. In nucleotides, the CDR3 is TGTGCCAGCAGTGACTCGACAGGGTCTAGCACAGATACGCAGTATTTT. This gives the protein CASSDSTGSSTDTQYF.

This clone was counted between two and nine times. This chain joins TRBV2 and TRBJ1-2; D is undetermined. This CDR3 is 12 amino acids long. From germline, CDR1 is SNHLY and CDR2 FYNNEI. Trimming took off 5 bases at V and 1 base at J, with 5 bases between the two ends. The CDR3 nucleotides read TGTGCCAGCAGTCCCTTTAACTATGGCTACACCTTC. Its translation is CASSPFNYGYTF.

CDR3 region: CASTQSSGNYNEQFF. The CDR3, as DNA: TGTGCCAGCACTCAAAGTAGCGGAAACTACAATGAGCAGTTCTTC. The chain combines TRBV28 with TRBJ2-1; possibly TRBD2 for D (6 bases). Per germline, CDR1 MDHEN and CDR2 SYDVKM. V lost 7 bases and J lost 3, with 16 bases in between. This CDR3 region has 15 residues.

This chain joins TRBV7-3 and TRBJ2-1; D gene unclear. The V end lost 4 bases, the J end lost 4 bases, and 14 bases lay between the germline ends. Germline V gives CDR1 SGHTA, CDR2 FQGTGA. This CDR3 is built from 15 residues. CDR3: CASSSLDPPYNEQFF. The CDR3 nucleotides are TGTGCCAGCAGCTCGCTGGATCCTCCGTACAATGAGCAGTTCTTC.

The chain couples TRBV28 to TRBJ1-2; D is ambiguous. Germline V gene sequence: CDR1 MDHEN, CDR2 SYDVKM. The CDR3 runs 15 residues. V shed 6 bases and J shed 7 bases, with 21 bases lying between them. This CDR3 reads CASRFPTPGEGGYTF. The CDR3 coding sequence is TGTGCCAGCAGGTTCCCTACGCCAGGAGAGGGTGGCTACACCTTC.

The V gene is TRBV7-2, the J gene TRBJ1-1; no clear D. The CDR3 consists of 13 residues. Per the germline V gene, CDR1 is SGHTA and CDR2 is FQGNSA. Trimming shortened V by 1 base and J by 10 bases, and 13 bases separated the two germline ends. The CDR3 here is CASSLEPGLGAFF. CDR3 coding DNA: TGTGCCAGCAGCTTAGAACCGGGGTTAGGAGCTTTCTTT. The entire variable domain, with the rest obtained from reference TRBV7-2 and TRBJ1-1, is as follows: GAGVSQSPSNKVTEKGKDVELRCDPISGHTALYWYRQSLGQGLEFLIYFQGNSAPDKSGLPSDRFSAERTGGSVSTLTIQRTQQEDSAVYLCASSLEPGLGAFFGQGTRLTVV.

V is TRBV6-5 and J is TRBJ2-2; D is uncertain. CDR3 length: 15 amino acids. The germline V gene has CDR1 MNHEY and CDR2 SVGAGI. Trimming removed 6 bases at V and 1 base at J, with 12 bases between. Here the CDR3 reads CASRPPTRNTGELFF. The CDR3 region has the DNA TGTGCCAGCAGGCCCCCGACAAGGAACACCGGGGAGCTGTTTTTT.

J is TRBJ2-2 and V is TRBV19, with D perhaps matching TRBD1 or TRBD2 (5 bases each). The CDR3 covers 16 residues. Germline lookup yields CDR1 LNHDA and CDR2 SQIVND (reference sequence). Trimming took off 7 bases at V and 4 bases at J, with 19 bases between the two ends. Here the CDR3 reads CASTSPRDGGTGELFF. For the CDR3, the DNA is TGTGCCAGTACCTCCCCTCGGGACGGCGGCACCGGGGAGCTGTTTTTT.

Points on this clone: Other nucleotide sequences from this sample produce the same CDR3. The rearrangement joins TRBV28 to TRBJ1-2, with D perhaps TRBD1 (6 bases). This CDR3 comprises 14 residues. Germline lookup yields CDR1 MDHEN and CDR2 SYDVKM. V gave up 5 bases and J gave up 3 bases, with 13 bases separating them. As DNA, the CDR3 is TGTGCCAGCAGTCTTTGGACAGAAGACTATGGCTACACCTTC. Its protein is CASSLWTEDYGYTF.

The V and J genes are TRBV5-1 and TRBJ2-1; perhaps TRBD2 as D (5 bases). Germline V gives CDR1 SGHRS, CDR2 YFSETQ. V was clipped by 0 bases and J by 8 bases, with 18 bases between them. CDR3 length: 16 residues. The CDR3 region is CASSLAEGSFYHEQFF. The DNA of the CDR3 is TGCGCCAGCAGCTTGGCCGAAGGGAGTTTTTACCATGAGCAGTTCTTC.

This rearrangement joins TRBV19 to TRBJ1-1, with a weak D call TRBD1 (5 bases). This CDR3 comprises 17 residues. Germline CDR1 is LNHDA and CDR2 is SQIVND (reference sequence). The V and J ends lost 1 base and 4 bases respectively, with 19 bases between them. This CDR3 is CASSIGWGDSMGTEAFF. CDR3 nucleotides: TGTGCCAGTAGTATAGGTTGGGGGGACTCTATGGGCACTGAAGCTTTCTTT.